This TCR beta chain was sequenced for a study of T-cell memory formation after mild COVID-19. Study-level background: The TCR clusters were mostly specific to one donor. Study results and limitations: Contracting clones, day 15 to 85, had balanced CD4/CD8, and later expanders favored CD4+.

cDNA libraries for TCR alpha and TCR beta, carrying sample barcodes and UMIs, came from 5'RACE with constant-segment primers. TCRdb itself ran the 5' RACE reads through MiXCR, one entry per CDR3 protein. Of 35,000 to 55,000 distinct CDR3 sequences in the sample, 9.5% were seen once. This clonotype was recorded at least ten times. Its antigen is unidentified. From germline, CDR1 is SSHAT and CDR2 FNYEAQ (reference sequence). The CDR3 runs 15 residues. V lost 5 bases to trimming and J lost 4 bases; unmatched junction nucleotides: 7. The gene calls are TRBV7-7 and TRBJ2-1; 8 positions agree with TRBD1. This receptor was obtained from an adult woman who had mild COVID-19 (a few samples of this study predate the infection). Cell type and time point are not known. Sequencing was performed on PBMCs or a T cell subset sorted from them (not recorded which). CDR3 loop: CASSPGTGEYNEQFF. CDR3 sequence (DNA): TGTGCCAGCAGCCCCGGGACAGGTGAATACAATGAGCAGTTCTTC.